Listed below are T cell receptor beta chains from one sample, sequenced in a study of shared clonotypes between healthy human individuals. Generated by immunoSEQ multiplex PCR, the TCRdb table keeps only in-frame clones and is missing some. This sample yields hundreds of thousands of clones, of which around 73% are seen a single time; around 1.7% belongs to the top ten. The sequenced sample was memory CD4+ T cells sorted from blood. The receptors derive from a woman in her 30s in good health. Both conserved end residues are part of each CDR3. The order of the fields is D gene, J gene, V gene, clone size, CDR3 length, CDR3 DNA, CDR3 protein. A D gene is named only where the DNA matches it firmly. Part of the rows lack a size; the others show once, few, many or a class for expanded clones.

NA TRBJ1-4 TRBV2 NA 12 TGTGCCAGCAGTATAATGGGGGAAAGGTCGTTTTTT CASSIMGERSFF
NA TRBJ2-5 TRBV2 NA 13 TGTGCCAGCGGAATAGACATACAAGAGACCCAGTACTTC CASGIDIQETQYF
NA TRBJ2-5 TRBV11-2 NA 13 TGTGCCAGCGCAACAGGGGCGGGGGAGACCCAGTACTTC CASATGAGETQYF
NA TRBJ2-7 TRBV29-1 NA 12 TGCAGCGTACAGGGAGAATCCTACGAGCAGTACTTC CSVQGESYEQYF
TRBD2 TRBJ2-1 TRBV18 NA 16 TGTGCCAGCTCACCAGCGAGGACTAGCGGCTACAATGAGCAGTTCTTC CASSPARTSGYNEQFF
TRBD2 TRBJ2-7 TRBV5-1 NA 14 TGCGCCAGCAGCCAGGGGACTAGCGGGGTCGAGCAGTACTTC CASSQGTSGVEQYF
NA TRBJ2-1 TRBV2 many 16 TGTGCCAGCAGTGACCAAGCCCGGAGCTCCTACAATGAGCAGTTCTTC CASSDQARSSYNEQFF
TRBD1 TRBJ1-1 TRBV4-1 NA 15 TGCGCCAGCAGCCGACTGACAGGGGGAGGGACTGAAGCTTTCTTT CASSRLTGGGTEAFF
NA TRBJ2-3 TRBV27 once 17 TGTGCCAGCAGTGCCCCTCCGCAAGGGGAAGTCACAGATACGCAGTATTTT CASSAPPQGEVTDTQYF
TRBD2 TRBJ2-2 TRBV9 NA 18 TGTGCCAGCAGCGTATCACTAGCGGGAGCTCGGAACACCGGGGAGCTGTTTTTT CASSVSLAGARNTGELFF
TRBD1 TRBJ1-1 TRBV4-1 NA 16 TGCGCCAGCAGCGGAGGACAGGGGGCAGGGGCCACTGAAGCTTTCTTT CASSGGQGAGATEAFF